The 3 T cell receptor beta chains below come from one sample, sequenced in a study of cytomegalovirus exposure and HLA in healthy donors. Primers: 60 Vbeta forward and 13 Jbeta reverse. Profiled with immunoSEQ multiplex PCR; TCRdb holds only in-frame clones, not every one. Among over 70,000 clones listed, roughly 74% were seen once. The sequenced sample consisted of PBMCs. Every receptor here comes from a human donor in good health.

The CDR3 nucleotides are TGTGCCACCAGCAGAGATGACAGGAAGAACACCATATATTTT. Protein sequence: CATSRDDRKNTIYF. This chain links TRBV15 with TRBJ1-3, with D possibly being TRBD1 (6 bases). CDR3 length: 14 residues. V lost 0 bases, J lost 7 bases, and 10 bases lay in between. Germline V gene sequence: CDR1 LNHNV, CDR2 YYDKDF (reference sequence).

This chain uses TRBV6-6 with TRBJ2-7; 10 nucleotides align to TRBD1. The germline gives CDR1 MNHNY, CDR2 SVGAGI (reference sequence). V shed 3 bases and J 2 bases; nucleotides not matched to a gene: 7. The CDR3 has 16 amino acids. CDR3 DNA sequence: TGTGCCAGCAGTTATTCCGGGACAGGGGCCCCCTACGAGCAGTACTTC. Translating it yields CASSYSGTGAPYEQYF.

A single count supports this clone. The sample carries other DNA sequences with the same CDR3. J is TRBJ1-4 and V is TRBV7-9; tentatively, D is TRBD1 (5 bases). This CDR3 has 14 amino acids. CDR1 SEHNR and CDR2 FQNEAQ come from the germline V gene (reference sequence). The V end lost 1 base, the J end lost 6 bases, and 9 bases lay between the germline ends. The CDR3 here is CASSLGSGDEKLFF. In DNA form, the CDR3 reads TGTGCCAGCAGCTTAGGATCGGGGGATGAAAAACTGTTTTTT. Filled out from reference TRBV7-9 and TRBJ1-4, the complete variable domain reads DTGVSQNPRHKITKRGQNVTFRCDPISEHNRLYWYRQTLGQGPEFLTYFQNEAQLEKSRLLSDRFSAERPKGSFSTLEIQRTEQGDSAMYLCASSLGSGDEKLFFGSGTQLSVL.